These T cell receptor beta chains were read from a single sample in a study of shared T cell receptors in the human thymus. Measured with immunoSEQ multiplex PCR; TCRdb has only the in-frame clones, and not every one. The sample has about 500,000 clones, roughly 74% seen once. The sample was also linked to a second study, of human thymus T cells.

The source material was thymocytes. These receptor sequences come from a boy under three years old with a congenital heart defect. The CDR3 runs from the conserved cysteine through the conserved F or W. The D gene is left open where the match is weak.

D gene: .; J gene: TRBJ1-5; V gene: TRBV28; CDR3 protein: CASRSQWYSNQPQHF
D gene: .; J gene: TRBJ1-2; V gene: TRBV30; CDR3 protein: CAWSPQARGGYTF
D gene: TRBD2; J gene: TRBJ2-7; V gene: TRBV4-3; CDR3 protein: CASSQDPSGAFEQYF
D gene: .; J gene: TRBJ1-2; V gene: TRBV28; CDR3 protein: CASQGNYGYTF
D gene: TRBD2; J gene: TRBJ2-3; V gene: TRBV14; CDR3 protein: CASSLRTSGSGSTDTQYF
D gene: TRBD2; J gene: TRBJ2-1; V gene: TRBV4-3; CDR3 protein: CASSRPGLAPGGTSDEQFF
D gene: .; J gene: TRBJ2-7; V gene: TRBV11-3; CDR3 protein: CASSLIWYRWVSYEQYF
D gene: .; J gene: TRBJ2-5; V gene: TRBV2; CDR3 protein: CASTWQGETQYF
D gene: TRBD2; J gene: TRBJ2-2; V gene: TRBV5-1; CDR3 protein: CASSLAGTRGGELFF
D gene: TRBD1; J gene: TRBJ2-7; V gene: TRBV27; CDR3 protein: CATVAGGRSYEQYF
D gene: .; J gene: TRBJ2-7; V gene: TRBV28; CDR3 protein: CASSLGQGYREQYF
D gene: TRBD2; J gene: TRBJ2-7; V gene: TRBV12-5; CDR3 protein: CASGFPPSGRGAGGQYF
D gene: TRBD1; J gene: TRBJ2-1; V gene: TRBV27; CDR3 protein: CASAPGQGYNEQFF
D gene: TRBD1; J gene: TRBJ2-3; V gene: TRBV4-3; CDR3 protein: CASSHPGQGGTDTQYF
D gene: TRBD1; J gene: TRBJ2-5; V gene: TRBV30; CDR3 protein: CACRHRGETQYF
D gene: TRBD2; J gene: TRBJ2-3; V gene: TRBV5-1; CDR3 protein: CASSAGTSGQTDTQYF
D gene: .; J gene: TRBJ1-4; V gene: TRBV11-3; CDR3 protein: CASSSGPRGTNEKLFF
D gene: TRBD1; J gene: TRBJ2-2; V gene: TRBV6-6; CDR3 protein: CASTLAKGGDTGELFF
D gene: .; J gene: TRBJ2-5; V gene: TRBV29-1; CDR3 protein: CSVALRGFKETQYF
D gene: .; J gene: TRBJ2-7; V gene: TRBV7-2; CDR3 protein: CASSLVRAEQYF
D gene: .; J gene: TRBJ1-1; V gene: TRBV27; CDR3 protein: CASSLGGINTEAFF
D gene: .; J gene: TRBJ1-4; V gene: TRBV4-1; CDR3 protein: CASSPIQVISREKLFF
D gene: .; J gene: TRBJ2-7; V gene: TRBV7-9; CDR3 protein: CASSLIEVDEQYF
D gene: .; J gene: TRBJ1-1; V gene: TRBV19; CDR3 protein: CASSIGSGATMNTEAFF
D gene: TRBD2; J gene: TRBJ2-7; V gene: TRBV10-2; CDR3 protein: CASTGTSGRDYEQYF
D gene: TRBD1; J gene: TRBJ2-6; V gene: TRBV29-1; CDR3 protein: CSITGTGAGANVLTF
D gene: TRBD1; J gene: TRBJ2-3; V gene: TRBV28; CDR3 protein: CASRRRTGEADTQYF
D gene: .; J gene: TRBJ2-7; V gene: TRBV9; CDR3 protein: CASSVGGSGEGEQYF
D gene: .; J gene: TRBJ1-2; V gene: TRBV5-1; CDR3 protein: CASSQRGGSIYGYTF
D gene: .; J gene: TRBJ1-4; V gene: TRBV10-3; CDR3 protein: CAISDEAPLF
D gene: TRBD2; J gene: TRBJ2-2; V gene: TRBV6-5; CDR3 protein: CASRGLAGVTGELFF
D gene: TRBD1; J gene: TRBJ2-7; V gene: TRBV28; CDR3 protein: CASTGQGAYEQYF
D gene: TRBD1; J gene: TRBJ2-7; V gene: TRBV7-2; CDR3 protein: CASSLSEQGAQGHYEQYF